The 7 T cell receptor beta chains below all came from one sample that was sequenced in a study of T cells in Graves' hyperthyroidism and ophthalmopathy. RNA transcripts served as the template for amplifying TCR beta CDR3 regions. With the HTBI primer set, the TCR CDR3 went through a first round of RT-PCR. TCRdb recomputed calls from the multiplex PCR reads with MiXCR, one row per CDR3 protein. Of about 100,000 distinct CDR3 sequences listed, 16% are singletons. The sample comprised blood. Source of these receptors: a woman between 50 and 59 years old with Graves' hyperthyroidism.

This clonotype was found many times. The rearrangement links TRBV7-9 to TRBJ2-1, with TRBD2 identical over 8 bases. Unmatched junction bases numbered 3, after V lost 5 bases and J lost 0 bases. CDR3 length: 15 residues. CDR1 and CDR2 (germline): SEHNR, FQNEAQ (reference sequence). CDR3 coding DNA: TGTGCCAGCAGCGCTACTAGCGGCTCCTACAATGAGCAGTTCTTC. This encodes CASSATSGSYNEQFF.

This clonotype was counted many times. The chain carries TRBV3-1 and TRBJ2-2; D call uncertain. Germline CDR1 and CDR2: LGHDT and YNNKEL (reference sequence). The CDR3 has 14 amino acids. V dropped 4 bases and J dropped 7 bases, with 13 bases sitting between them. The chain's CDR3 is CASSPSPVSGELFF. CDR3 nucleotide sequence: TGTGCCAGCAGCCCCAGCCCCGTAAGCGGGGAGCTGTTTTTT. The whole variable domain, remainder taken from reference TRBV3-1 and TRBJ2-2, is DTAVSQTPKYLVTQMGNDKSIKCEQNLGHDTMYWYKQDSKKFLKIMFSYNNKELIINETVPNRFSPKSPDKAHLNLHINSLELGDSAVYFCASSPSPVSGELFFGEGSRLTVL.

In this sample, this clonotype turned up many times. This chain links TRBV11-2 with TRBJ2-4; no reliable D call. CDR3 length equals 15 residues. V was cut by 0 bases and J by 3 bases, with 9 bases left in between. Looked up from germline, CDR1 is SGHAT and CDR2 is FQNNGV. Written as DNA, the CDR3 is TGTGCCAGCAGCTTAGATGTTGTAGTCAAAAACATTCAGTACTTC. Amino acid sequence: CASSLDVVVKNIQYF.

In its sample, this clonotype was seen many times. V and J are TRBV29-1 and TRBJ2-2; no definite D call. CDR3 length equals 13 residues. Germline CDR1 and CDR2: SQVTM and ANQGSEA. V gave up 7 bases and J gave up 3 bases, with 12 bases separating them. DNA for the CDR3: TGCAGCGCCGATGACACCGACACCGGGGAGCTGTTTTTT. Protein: CSADDTDTGELFF.

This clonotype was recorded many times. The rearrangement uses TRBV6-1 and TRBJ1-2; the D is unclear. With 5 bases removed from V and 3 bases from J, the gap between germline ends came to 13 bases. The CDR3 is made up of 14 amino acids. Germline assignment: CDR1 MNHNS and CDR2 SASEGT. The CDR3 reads CASSLGAGYYGYTF. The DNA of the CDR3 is TGTGCCAGCAGTTTGGGCGCGGGGTACTATGGCTACACCTTC.

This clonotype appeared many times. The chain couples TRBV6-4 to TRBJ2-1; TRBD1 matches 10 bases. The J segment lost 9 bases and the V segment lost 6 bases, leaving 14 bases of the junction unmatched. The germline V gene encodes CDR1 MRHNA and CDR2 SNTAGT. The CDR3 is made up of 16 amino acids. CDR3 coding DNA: TGTGCCAGCAGCAGCGGGACAGGGGCTATGGTTGGTGAGCAGTTCTTC. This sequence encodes CASSSGTGAMVGEQFF.

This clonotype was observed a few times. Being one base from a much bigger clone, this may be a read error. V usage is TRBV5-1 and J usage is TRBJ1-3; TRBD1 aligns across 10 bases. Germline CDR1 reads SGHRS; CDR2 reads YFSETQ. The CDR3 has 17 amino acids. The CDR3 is CTSSLYGTGAAGNTIYF. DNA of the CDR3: TGCACCAGCAGCTTATACGGGACAGGGGCTGCTGGAAACACCATATATTTT.